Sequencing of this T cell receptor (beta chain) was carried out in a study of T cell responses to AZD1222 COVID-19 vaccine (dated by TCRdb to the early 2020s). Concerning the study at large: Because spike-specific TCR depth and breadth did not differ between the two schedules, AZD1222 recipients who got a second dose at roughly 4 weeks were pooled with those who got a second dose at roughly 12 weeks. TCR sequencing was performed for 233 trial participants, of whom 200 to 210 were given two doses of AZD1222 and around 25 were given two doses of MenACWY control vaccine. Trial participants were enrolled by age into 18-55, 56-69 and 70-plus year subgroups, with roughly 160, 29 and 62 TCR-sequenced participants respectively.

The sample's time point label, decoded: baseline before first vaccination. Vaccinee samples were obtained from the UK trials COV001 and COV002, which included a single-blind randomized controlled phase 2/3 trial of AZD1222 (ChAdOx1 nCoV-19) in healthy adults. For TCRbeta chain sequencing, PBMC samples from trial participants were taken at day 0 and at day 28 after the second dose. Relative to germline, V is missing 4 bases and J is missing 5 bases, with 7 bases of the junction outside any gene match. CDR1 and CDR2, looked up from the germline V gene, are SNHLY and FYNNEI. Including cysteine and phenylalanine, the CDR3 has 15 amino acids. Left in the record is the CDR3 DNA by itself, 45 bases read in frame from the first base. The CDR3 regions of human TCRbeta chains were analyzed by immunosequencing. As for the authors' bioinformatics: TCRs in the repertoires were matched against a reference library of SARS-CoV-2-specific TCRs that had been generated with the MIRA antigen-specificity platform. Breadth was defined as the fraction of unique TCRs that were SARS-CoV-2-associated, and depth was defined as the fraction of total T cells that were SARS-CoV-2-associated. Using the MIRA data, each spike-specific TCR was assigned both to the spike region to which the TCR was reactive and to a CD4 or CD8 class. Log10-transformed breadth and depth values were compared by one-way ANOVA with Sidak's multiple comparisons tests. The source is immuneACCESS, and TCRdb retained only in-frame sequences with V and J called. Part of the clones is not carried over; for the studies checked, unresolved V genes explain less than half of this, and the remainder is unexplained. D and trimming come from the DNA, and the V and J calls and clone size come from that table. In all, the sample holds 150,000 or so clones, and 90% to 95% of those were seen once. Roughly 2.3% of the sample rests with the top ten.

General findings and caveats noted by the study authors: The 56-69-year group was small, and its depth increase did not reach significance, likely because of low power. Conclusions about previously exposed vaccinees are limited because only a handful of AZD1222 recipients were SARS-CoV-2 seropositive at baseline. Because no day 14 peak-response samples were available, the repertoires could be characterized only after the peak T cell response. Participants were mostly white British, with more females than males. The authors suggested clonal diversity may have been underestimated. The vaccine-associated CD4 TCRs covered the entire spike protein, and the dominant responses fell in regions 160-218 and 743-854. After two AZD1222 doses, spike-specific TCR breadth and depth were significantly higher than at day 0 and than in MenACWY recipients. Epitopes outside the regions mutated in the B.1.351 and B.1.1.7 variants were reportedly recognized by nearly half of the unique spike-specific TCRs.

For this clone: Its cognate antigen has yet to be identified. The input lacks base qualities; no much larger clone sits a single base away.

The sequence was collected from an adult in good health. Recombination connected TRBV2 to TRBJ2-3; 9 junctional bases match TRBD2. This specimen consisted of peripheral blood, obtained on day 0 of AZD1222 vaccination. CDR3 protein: CASSGRGGAQDTQYF. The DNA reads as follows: TGTGCCAGCAGTGGCCGCGGGGGGGCCCAAGATACGCAGTATTTT.